This T cell receptor beta chain was captured by sequencing in a study of regulatory and conventional T cells in RAG deficiency. Overall study results and limits: Compared with controls, unique Treg TCR beta sequences dropped roughly 100-fold in Omenn syndrome and CID/AS. Omenn patients showed >75% Treg-Tconv overlap and shorter CDR3 lengths. RAG-deficient patients showed markedly lower Shannon entropy and higher Simpson indices than control T-cell subsets.

The sorted regulatory T cells were CD4+, CD25-high and CD127-low, with genomic DNA sequenced. Assay used: immunoSEQ multiplex PCR; TCRdb lists only in-frame clones, some missing. The sample yields over 7,000 clones, under 95% seen once. This clone has only one observation. Its specificity is not known. The data were also submitted as part of a second study, on regulatory T cells. From that study: Primers: 52 TRBV forward and 13 TRBJ reverse. Skewed V and J usage and few unique V-J pairs marked patient repertoires, most in Tregs.

The sequence was collected from a human donor in good health. The sequenced sample was CD127- CD25+ CD4+ Tregs sorted from blood.

The CDR3, as DNA: TGTGCCAGTAGAGCCCGTGGGGCTGGGGAGACCCAGTACTTC. It encodes CASRARGAGETQYF. This rearrangement joins TRBV19 to TRBJ2-5; a possible D gene is TRBD1 (5 bases). The CDR3 has 14 residues. CDR1 is LNHDA, CDR2 SQIVND, per germline (reference sequence). The V gene lost 6 bases and the J gene lost 5 bases, with 16 bases spanning the gap.